This T cell receptor (beta chain) is from a study of T cell repertoires in cytomegalovirus infection. Study-wide background: CMV epitopes in the study were HLA-C-restricted (recently identified) and HLA-B-restricted (well studied). Public TCR beta signatures were indicative of both CMV infection and a matching HLA type. Whole-study results and caveats: CMV carriers with the relevant HLA were identified by cumulative public TCR beta family frequency.

This clonotype was seen only a few times. The antigen is not known. Each CDR3 protein gets one entry after TCRdb re-called the reads with MiXCR. The table lists approximately 100,000 distinct CDR3 sequences, 25% to 35% of them singletons. CDR3 length: 15 amino acids. Trimming took off 6 bases at V and 0 bases at J, with 12 bases between the two ends. Germline-derived CDR1 and CDR2 are MNHEY and SMNVEV (reference sequence). V is TRBV27 and J is TRBJ2-1; TRBD2 might be the D (6 bases). The sequences come from CD8+ T cells from cultured PBMCs, collected from culture after CMV antigen stimulation. This clonotype was sampled from a human donor in good health (CMV status not recorded). Some clones in this sample may be carry-over from other donors' samples. The CDR3 is CASRKGLSSYNEQFF. CDR3 DNA sequence: TGTGCCAGCAGGAAGGGACTGAGCTCCTACAATGAGCAGTTCTTC.